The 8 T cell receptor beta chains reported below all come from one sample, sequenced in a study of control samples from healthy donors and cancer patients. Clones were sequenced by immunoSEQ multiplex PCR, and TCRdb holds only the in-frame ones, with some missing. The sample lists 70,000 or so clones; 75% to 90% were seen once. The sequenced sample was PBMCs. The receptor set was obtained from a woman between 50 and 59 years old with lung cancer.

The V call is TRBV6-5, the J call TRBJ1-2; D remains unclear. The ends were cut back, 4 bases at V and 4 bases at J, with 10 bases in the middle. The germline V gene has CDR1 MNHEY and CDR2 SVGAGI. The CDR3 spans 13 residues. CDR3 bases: TGTGCCAGCAGTTTTCAGCGGGTCTATGGCTACACCTTC. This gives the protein CASSFQRVYGYTF.

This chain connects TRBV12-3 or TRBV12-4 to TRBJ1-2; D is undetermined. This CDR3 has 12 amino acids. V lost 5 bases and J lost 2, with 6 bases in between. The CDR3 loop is CASSLPNYGYTF. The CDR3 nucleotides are TGTGCCAGCAGTCTGCCCAACTATGGCTACACCTTC.

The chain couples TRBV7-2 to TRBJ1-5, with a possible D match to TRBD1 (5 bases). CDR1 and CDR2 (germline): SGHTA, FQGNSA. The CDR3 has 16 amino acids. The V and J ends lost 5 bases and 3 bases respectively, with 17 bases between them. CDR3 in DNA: TGTGCCAGCAGCCCTAGCTCAGGGAAGTACAATCAGCCCCAGCATTTT. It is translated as CASSPSSGKYNQPQHF. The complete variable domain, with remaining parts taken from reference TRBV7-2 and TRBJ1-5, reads GAGVSQSPSNKVTEKGKDVELRCDPISGHTALYWYRQSLGQGLEFLIYFQGNSAPDKSGLPSDRFSAERTGGSVSTLTIQRTQQEDSAVYLCASSPSSGKYNQPQHFGDGTRLSIL.

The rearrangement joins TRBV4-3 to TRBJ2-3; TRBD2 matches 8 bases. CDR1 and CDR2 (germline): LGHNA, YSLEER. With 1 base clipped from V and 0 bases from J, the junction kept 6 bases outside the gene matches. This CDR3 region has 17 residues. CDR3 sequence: CASSQGRGGTSTDTQYF. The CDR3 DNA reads TGCGCCAGCAGCCAAGGACGGGGGGGGACAAGCACAGATACGCAGTATTTT.

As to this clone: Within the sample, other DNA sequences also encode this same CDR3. The CDR3 coding sequence is TGTGCCAGCAGTCCCCGGGGTAGCGGGGGGGCCCGAGAGCAGTTCTTC. The encoded protein is CASSPRGSGGAREQFF. The rearrangement joins TRBV28 to TRBJ2-1; 11 bases are shared with TRBD2. This CDR3 has 16 residues. The ends lost 5 bases at V and 10 bases at J; junction bases unmatched: 13. The V gene's germline CDR1 is MDHEN and CDR2 SYDVKM.

CDR3 in DNA: TGTGCCAGCAGCCCAGGACAGACTCCCTATGGCTACACCTTC. Its translation is CASSPGQTPYGYTF. The J gene is TRBJ1-2, the V gene TRBV9; D is perhaps TRBD1 (6 bases). CDR3 length equals 14 residues. Germline CDR1 SGDLS, CDR2 YYNGEE. V lost 4 bases and J lost 4, with 14 bases in between.

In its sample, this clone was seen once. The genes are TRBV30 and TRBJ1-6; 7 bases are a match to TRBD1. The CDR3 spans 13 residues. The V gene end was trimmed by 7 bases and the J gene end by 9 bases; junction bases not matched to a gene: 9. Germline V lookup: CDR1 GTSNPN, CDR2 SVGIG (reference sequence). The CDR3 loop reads CALTTRGGSPLHF. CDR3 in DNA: TGTGCCTTGACCACCAGGGGGGGTTCACCCCTCCACTTT.

CDR3 coding DNA: TGTGCCAGCAGCTTGGCCCCCGGACAGCTGACCTATGGCTACACCTTC. This gives the protein CASSLAPGQLTYGYTF. This chain joins TRBV5-6 and TRBJ1-2; TRBD1 might be the D (6 bases). Trimming pared 0 bases from V and 4 bases from J, leaving 16 bases between. Germline assignment: CDR1 SGHDT and CDR2 YYEEEE. This CDR3 spans 16 amino acids.